Below are 26 T cell receptor beta chains sequenced from a single sample in a study of T-cell memory formation after mild COVID-19 (dated by TCRdb to 2020 to 2022). Library preparation used 5' RACE. TCRdb records Illumina NovaSeq 6000 as the sequencer. Using fastp at Q25 and MiXCR, TCRdb reprocessed the public reads and kept productive beta chains. Every entry covers one CDR3 protein and lists the most common genes and DNA from its rows. Within this sample are fewer than 550,000 distinct CDR3 sequences, with over 15% of them counted one time only. Around 8.4% of the sample is taken by the ten largest. Sequencing used PBMCs or a T cell subset sorted from them (not recorded which). These receptor sequences come from an adult woman who had mild COVID-19 (a few samples of this study predate the infection). The sample titles of this study are shuffled in the database, so cell type and time point are left out; the donor was told from shared clones.

The V and J genes are TRBV12-3 or TRBV12-4 and TRBJ2-3, with 7 bases aligning to TRBD1. CDR3 length: 16 amino acids. The ends lost 4 bases at V and 2 bases at J; junction bases unmatched: 9. CDR3 DNA: TGTGCCAGCAGTTCCCCTACGGACAGGTCCACAGATACGCAGTATTTT. Its translation: CASSSPTDRSTDTQYF.

This clonotype was detected many times. The chain joins TRBV4-2 to TRBJ2-7; D is undetermined. The CDR3 runs 14 residues. With 1 base removed from V and 3 bases from J, the gap between germline ends came to 10 bases. The germline V gene encodes CDR1 LGHNA and CDR2 YNFKEQ. In DNA form, the CDR3 reads TGTGCCAGCAGCCAAGTAGGCCGGAACTACGAGCAGTACTTC. Translated, it gives CASSQVGRNYEQYF.

In the case of this clonotype: Germline and junction disagree at one end, which may indicate a read error. The chain uses TRBV6-2 or TRBV6-3 and TRBJ2-7; D might be TRBD1 or TRBD2, each matching 5 bases. The germline V gene encodes CDR1 MNHEY and CDR2 SVGEGT. The CDR3 covers 13 residues. The CDR3: CASTALKVGGVVF. The CDR3 DNA reads TGTGCCAGCACAGCTTTAAAAGTTGGGGGAGTTGTCTTC.

This clonotype is a singleton in its sample. The rearrangement links TRBV7-9 to TRBJ1-1; D perhaps matches TRBD1 (5 bases). Germline V gene lookup returns CDR1 SEHNR and CDR2 FQNEAQ (reference sequence). Trimming pared 2 bases from V and 3 bases from J, leaving 19 bases between. The CDR3 totals 17 residues. CDR3: CASSLPSTGEIYTEAFF. DNA of the CDR3: TGTGCCAGCAGCTTACCATCAACGGGGGAAATTTACACTGAAGCTTTCTTT.

This clonotype was counted between two and nine times. The chain employs TRBV3-1 and TRBJ1-3; D is ambiguous. CDR1 is LGHDT and CDR2 is YNNKEL in the germline V gene (reference sequence). With 8 bases removed from V and 2 bases from J, the gap between germline ends came to 10 bases. The CDR3 runs to 13 residues. The CDR3 protein is CASRRETGNTIYF. CDR3 nucleotides: TGTGCCAGCCGAAGGGAGACTGGAAACACCATATATTTT.

The chain joins TRBV27 to TRBJ2-7; 12 bases are a match to TRBD2. V gave up 6 bases and J gave up 2 bases; unmatched junction bases: 11. CDR3 size: 17 residues. Per germline, CDR1 MNHEY and CDR2 SMNVEV (reference sequence). The chain's CDR3 is CASSTGARTSGTYEQYF. For the CDR3, the DNA is TGTGCCAGCAGCACCGGGGCGCGGACTAGCGGGACCTACGAGCAGTACTTC.

The chain carries TRBV9 and TRBJ2-1, with a weak D call TRBD2 (6 bases). Germline V lookup: CDR1 SGDLS, CDR2 YYNGEE. CDR3 length: 17 residues. V lost 2 bases, J lost 6 bases, and 21 bases lay in between. As DNA, the CDR3 is TGTGCCAGCAGCGTGAGAGAGTGGGGGACTTCTCCCAATGAGCAGTTCTTC. Protein sequence: CASSVREWGTSPNEQFF.

The chain recombines TRBV27 with TRBJ1-1; a weak D match, TRBD1 (5 bases). There are 18 residues in the CDR3. The germline gives CDR1 MNHEY, CDR2 SMNVEV (reference sequence). V shed 1 base and J shed 1 base, with 19 bases lying between them. The CDR3 protein is CASSLYSGGTIGNTEAFF. CDR3 DNA sequence: TGTGCCAGCAGTTTATATAGTGGGGGGACTATTGGGAACACTGAAGCTTTCTTT.

The genes are TRBV5-1 and TRBJ1-4; D is ambiguous. With 4 bases removed from V and 8 bases from J, the gap between germline ends came to 21 bases. Germline V gene data show CDR1 as SGHRS and CDR2 as YFSETQ. The length of the CDR3 is 16 residues. The CDR3 reads CASSPDGLTRGEKLFF. CDR3 bases: TGCGCCAGCAGCCCCGACGGACTGACACGGGGAGAAAAACTGTTTTTT.

The table lists this clonotype with a few counts. This chain joins TRBV6-1 and TRBJ2-4; 8 nucleotides line up with TRBD2. This CDR3 comprises 18 residues. After removal of 5 bases from V and 3 bases from J, the junction contained 15 bases not matched to a gene. CDR1 is MNHNS and CDR2 is SASEGT in the germline V gene. CDR3 bases: TGTGCCAGCAGTCCATCTATTGAGCGGGAGCGTAGCAAAAACATTCAGTACTTC. This translates into CASSPSIERERSKNIQYF.

This chain links TRBV15 with TRBJ2-7; D is perhaps TRBD2 (5 bases). With 5 bases removed from V and 4 bases from J, the gap between germline ends came to 12 bases. The germline V gene encodes CDR1 LNHNV and CDR2 YYDKDF (reference sequence). There are 13 residues in the CDR3. CDR3 nucleotide sequence: TGTGCCACCAGCGTTCCTCCGGGGTACGAGCAGTACTTC. It codes for CATSVPPGYEQYF.

This clonotype showed up many times. A read error may account for a junction end that differs from germline. The gene calls are TRBV5-1 and TRBJ1-4; 9 bases fit TRBD1. Germline V CDR1 and CDR2: SGHRS, YFSETQ. This CDR3 is built from 14 residues. The CDR3 region is CASSSGQGNEKLFF. The DNA of the CDR3 is TGTGCCAGCAGCTCGGGACAGGGTAATGAAAAACTGTTTTTT.

The genes are TRBV3-1 and TRBJ1-2, with D possibly matching TRBD1 (6 bases). V gave up 4 bases and J gave up 0 bases, with 15 bases separating them. Per germline, CDR1 LGHDT and CDR2 YNNKEL (reference sequence). The CDR3 extends over 16 amino acids. The CDR3 DNA follows: TGTGCCAGCAGCCTTCAGGGGTCATCAGCTAACTATGGCTACACCTTC. Amino acid sequence: CASSLQGSSANYGYTF. The entire variable domain, with the rest obtained from reference TRBV3-1 and TRBJ1-2, is as follows: DTAVSQTPKYLVTQMGNDKSIKCEQNLGHDTMYWYKQDSKKFLKIMFSYNNKELIINETVPNRFSPKSPDKAHLNLHINSLELGDSAVYFCASSLQGSSANYGYTFGSGTRLTVV.

The V and J genes are TRBV18 and TRBJ2-4, with 7 bases aligning to TRBD1. The CDR3 totals 16 residues. Germline CDR1 and CDR2: KGHSH and LQKENI. The trim removed 3 bases at V and 4 bases at J, leaving 9 bases unmatched. In DNA, the CDR3 is TGTGCCAGCTCACCCTTCACCGGGACAGAGAAAAACATTCAGTACTTC. This codes for CASSPFTGTEKNIQYF.

The chain has TRBV11-2 and TRBJ2-1; 8 positions agree with TRBD1. Per the germline V gene, CDR1 is SGHAT and CDR2 is FQNNGV. This CDR3 is 14 amino acids long. J was trimmed by 4 bases and V by 8 bases; bases with no gene match: 7. CDR3 protein: CASHGQGGYNEQFF. The CDR3 DNA is TGTGCCAGCCATGGACAGGGTGGGTACAATGAGCAGTTCTTC.

For this clonotype: Sequence at one end of the junction differs from germline and may be a read error. V usage is TRBV6-1 and J usage is TRBJ2-5; D gene uncertain. The CDR3 spans 12 residues. Germline-derived CDR1 and CDR2 are MNHNS and SASEGT. CDR3 in amino acids: CDSSEMEETQYF. The CDR3 DNA reads TGTGACAGCAGTGAAATGGAAGAGACCCAGTACTTC.

The chain is built from TRBV11-2 and TRBJ2-5; D unresolved. This CDR3 spans 11 amino acids. Germline loops: CDR1 SGHAT, CDR2 FQNNGV. The V end lost 2 bases, the J end lost 6 bases, and 4 bases lay between the germline ends. CDR3 loop: CASSLQQTQYF. The CDR3, as DNA: TGTGCCAGCAGCTTACAACAGACCCAGTACTTC.

This clonotype was seen a few times. V gene TRBV4-1 combines with J gene TRBJ1-5; D is unclear. Germline values: CDR1 MGHRA, CDR2 YSYEKL. The CDR3 spans 16 residues. With 1 base removed from V and 2 bases from J, the gap between germline ends came to 12 bases. The CDR3 loop is CASSQVGVRGNQPQHF. DNA of the CDR3: TGCGCCAGCAGCCAAGTTGGCGTCCGGGGCAATCAGCCCCAGCATTTT.

There are a few counts of this clonotype. V usage is TRBV7-8 and J usage is TRBJ2-7; weak D call: TRBD2 (6 bases). Germline lookup yields CDR1 SGHVS and CDR2 FQNEAQ. The CDR3 sequence is 14 residues long. Trimming stripped 4 bases from V and 1 base from J, with 11 bases between. CDR3 region: CASSYRDLSYEQYF. CDR3 coding DNA: TGTGCCAGCAGCTACCGGGACTTGTCCTACGAGCAGTACTTC.

The rearrangement uses TRBV15 and TRBJ2-7; either TRBD1 or TRBD2 may supply D (6 bases each). V dropped 5 bases and J dropped 5 bases, with 16 bases sitting between them. The CDR3 extends over 14 amino acids. Germline CDR1 LNHNV, CDR2 YYDKDF (reference sequence). CDR3 nucleotide sequence: TGTGCCACCAGCTTCCGAAGGGGGGTCCACGAGCAGTACTTC. Its translation is CATSFRRGVHEQYF.

This clonotype was counted many times. This chain connects TRBV5-1 to TRBJ2-5; 9 bases match TRBD2. The CDR3 covers 13 residues. J was trimmed by 4 bases and V by 3 bases; bases with no gene match: 1. Germline V gene sequence: CDR1 SGHRS, CDR2 YFSETQ. The CDR3 DNA reads as TGCGCCAGCAGCTATAGCGGGGGAGAGACCCAGTACTTC. This sequence encodes CASSYSGGETQYF.

The chain couples TRBV12-3 or TRBV12-4 to TRBJ2-7, with a possible D match to TRBD2 (5 bases). The CDR3 covers 12 residues. Between the trimmed V and J ends, which lost 3 bases and 7 bases, there was a span of 10 bases. The CDR3 protein is CASSFRPGEQYF. The CDR3 region has the DNA TGTGCCAGCAGTTTTCGACCGGGAGAGCAGTACTTC.

Only a few counts were recorded for this clonotype. The V gene is TRBV12-3 or TRBV12-4, the J gene TRBJ1-2; D unclear. With 1 base removed from V and 6 bases from J, the gap between germline ends came to 12 bases. The CDR3 consists of 14 residues. CDR3 protein: CASSLGSRSNGYTF. In DNA form, the CDR3 reads TGTGCCAGCAGTTTAGGGAGCAGGAGCAATGGCTACACCTTC.

The sample holds a few counts of this clonotype. The chain joins TRBV3-1 to TRBJ1-1; 7 nucleotides match TRBD1. The germline gives CDR1 LGHDT, CDR2 YNNKEL (reference sequence). The CDR3 contains 13 residues. With 0 bases clipped from V and 10 bases from J, the junction kept 5 bases outside the gene matches. The CDR3 sequence: CASSQETGNGAFF. CDR3 in DNA: TGTGCCAGCAGCCAAGAGACAGGGAACGGAGCTTTCTTT.

The chain is built from TRBV28 and TRBJ1-5, with 8 bases that match TRBD1. CDR1 and CDR2 (germline): MDHEN, SYDVKM. J lost 8 bases, V lost 6 bases, and 9 bases had no gene match. The CDR3 length is 14 residues. CDR3 in DNA: TGTGCCAGCAGGATGACAGGGGACGGAAAGCCCCAGCATTTT. This gives the protein CASRMTGDGKPQHF. Complete variable domain (other parts from reference TRBV28 and TRBJ1-5): DVKVTQSSRYLVKRTGEKVFLECVQDMDHENMFWYRQDPGLGLRLIYFSYDVKMKEKGDIPEGYSVSREKKERFSLILESASTNQTSMYLCASRMTGDGKPQHFGDGTRLSIL.

This clonotype came up a few times. This chain links TRBV10-3 with TRBJ2-1, with TRBD1 identical over 10 bases. Germline-derived CDR1 and CDR2 are ENHRY and SYGVKD. After removal of 6 bases from V and 5 bases from J, the junction contained 7 bases not matched to a gene. The length of the CDR3 is 15 residues. DNA for the CDR3: TGTGCCATCAGCTTCGGGGACAGGGGCCACAATGAGCAGTTCTTC. This translates into CAISFGDRGHNEQFF.